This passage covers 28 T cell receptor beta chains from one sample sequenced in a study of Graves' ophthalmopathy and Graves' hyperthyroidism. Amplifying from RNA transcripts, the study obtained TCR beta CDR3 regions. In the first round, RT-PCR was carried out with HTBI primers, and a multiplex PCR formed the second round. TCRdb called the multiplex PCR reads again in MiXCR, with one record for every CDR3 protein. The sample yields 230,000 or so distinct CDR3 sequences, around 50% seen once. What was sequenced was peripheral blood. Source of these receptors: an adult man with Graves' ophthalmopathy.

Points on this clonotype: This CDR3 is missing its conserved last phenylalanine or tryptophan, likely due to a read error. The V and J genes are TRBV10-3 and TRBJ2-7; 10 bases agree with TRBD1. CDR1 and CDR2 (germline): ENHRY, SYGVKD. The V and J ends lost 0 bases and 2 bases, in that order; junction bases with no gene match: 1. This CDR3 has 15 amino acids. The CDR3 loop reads CAISESGQGTYEQYS. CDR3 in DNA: TGTGCCATCAGTGAGTCGGGACAGGGGACCTACGAGCAGTACTCC.

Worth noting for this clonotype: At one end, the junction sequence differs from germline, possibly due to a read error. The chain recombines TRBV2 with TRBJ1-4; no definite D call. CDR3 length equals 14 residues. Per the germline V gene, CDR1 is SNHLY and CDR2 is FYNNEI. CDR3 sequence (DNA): TGTGCCAGCAGACTCAGTGCAACTGATGAAAAACTGTTTTTT. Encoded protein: CASRLSATDEKLFF.

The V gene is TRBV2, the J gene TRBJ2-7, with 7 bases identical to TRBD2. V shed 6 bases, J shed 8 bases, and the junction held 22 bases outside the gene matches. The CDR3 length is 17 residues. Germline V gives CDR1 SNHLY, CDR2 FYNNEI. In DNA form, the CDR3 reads TGTGCCAGCAGCGCGGAAGCGGGAAACCTTGATTTGGGGCAGCAGTACTTC. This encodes CASSAEAGNLDLGQQYF.

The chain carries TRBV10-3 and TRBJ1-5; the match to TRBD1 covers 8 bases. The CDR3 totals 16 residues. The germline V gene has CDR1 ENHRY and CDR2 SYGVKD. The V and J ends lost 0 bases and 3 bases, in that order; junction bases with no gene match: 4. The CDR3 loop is CAISESGQGSNQPQHF. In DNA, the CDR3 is TGTGCCATCAGTGAGTCCGGACAGGGTTCCAATCAGCCCCAGCATTTT.

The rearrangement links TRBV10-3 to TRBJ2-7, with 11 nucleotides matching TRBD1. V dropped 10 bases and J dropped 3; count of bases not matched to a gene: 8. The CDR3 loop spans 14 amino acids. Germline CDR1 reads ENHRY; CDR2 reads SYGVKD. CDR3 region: CASAAGTGGYEQYF. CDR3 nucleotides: TGTGCCAGCGCGGCGGGGACAGGGGGCTACGAGCAGTACTTC.

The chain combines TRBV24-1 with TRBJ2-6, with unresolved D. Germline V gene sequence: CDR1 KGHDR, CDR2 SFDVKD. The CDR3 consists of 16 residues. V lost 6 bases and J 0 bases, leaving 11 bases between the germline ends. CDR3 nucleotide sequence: TGTGCCACCAGTACCAGACAAAGCTCTGGGGCCAACGTCCTGACTTTC. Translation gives CATSTRQSSGANVLTF.

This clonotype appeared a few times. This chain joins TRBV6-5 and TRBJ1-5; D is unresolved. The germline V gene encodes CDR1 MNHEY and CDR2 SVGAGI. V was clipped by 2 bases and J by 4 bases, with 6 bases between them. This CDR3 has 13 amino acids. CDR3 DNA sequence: TGTGCCAGCAGTTACGGGAGTAATCAGCCCCAGCATTTT. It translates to CASSYGSNQPQHF.

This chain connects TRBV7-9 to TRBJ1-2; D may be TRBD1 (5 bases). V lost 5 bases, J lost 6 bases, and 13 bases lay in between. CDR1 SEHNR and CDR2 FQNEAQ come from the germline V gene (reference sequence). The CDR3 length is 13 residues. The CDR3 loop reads CASSPGGENGYTF. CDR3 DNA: TGTGCCAGCAGCCCGGGAGGGGAGAATGGCTACACCTTC.

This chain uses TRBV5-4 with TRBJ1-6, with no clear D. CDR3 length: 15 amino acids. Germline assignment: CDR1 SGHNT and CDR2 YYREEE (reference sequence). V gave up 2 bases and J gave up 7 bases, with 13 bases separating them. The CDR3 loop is CASSFDPRSNSPLHF. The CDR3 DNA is TGTGCCAGCAGCTTCGACCCCAGGAGCAATTCACCCCTCCACTTT.

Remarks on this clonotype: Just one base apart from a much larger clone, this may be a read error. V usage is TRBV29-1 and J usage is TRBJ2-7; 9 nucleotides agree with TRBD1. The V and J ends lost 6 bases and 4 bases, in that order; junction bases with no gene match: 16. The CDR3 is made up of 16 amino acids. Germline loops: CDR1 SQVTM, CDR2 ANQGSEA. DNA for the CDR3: TGCAGCGTGAGGGTTGGAGGACAGGGGTCAGGGTACGAGCAGTACTTC. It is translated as CSVRVGGQGSGYEQYF.

CDR3 nucleotides: TGTGCCAGCAGTGAAGTGCTAGTGGGAGGCGGGGAGCTGTTTTTT. Translation: CASSEVLVGGGELFF. The chain is built from TRBV6-5 and TRBJ2-2; possible D gene TRBD2, 6 bases. V was clipped by 5 bases and J by 7 bases, with 17 bases between them. CDR3 length: 15 amino acids. In germline, CDR1 is MNHEY, CDR2 SVGAGI.

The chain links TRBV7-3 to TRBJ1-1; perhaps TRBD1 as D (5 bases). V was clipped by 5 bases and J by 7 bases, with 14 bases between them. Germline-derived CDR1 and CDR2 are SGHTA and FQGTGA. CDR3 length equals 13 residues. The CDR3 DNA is TGTGCCAGCAGCCCCACAGGTCCGAGTGAAGCTTTCTTT. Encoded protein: CASSPTGPSEAFF. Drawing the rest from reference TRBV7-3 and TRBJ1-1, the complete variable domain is GAGVSQTPSNKVTEKGKYVELRCDPISGHTALYWYRQSLGQGPEFLIYFQGTGAADDSGLPNDRFFAVRPEGSVSTLKIQRTERGDSAVYLCASSPTGPSEAFFGQGTRLTVV.

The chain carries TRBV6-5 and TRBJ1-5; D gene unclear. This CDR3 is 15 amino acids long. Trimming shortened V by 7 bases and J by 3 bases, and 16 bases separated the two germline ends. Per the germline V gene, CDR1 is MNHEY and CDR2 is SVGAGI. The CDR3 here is CASTLSAEFNQPQHF. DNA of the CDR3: TGTGCCAGCACCCTGTCAGCGGAGTTCAATCAGCCCCAGCATTTT.

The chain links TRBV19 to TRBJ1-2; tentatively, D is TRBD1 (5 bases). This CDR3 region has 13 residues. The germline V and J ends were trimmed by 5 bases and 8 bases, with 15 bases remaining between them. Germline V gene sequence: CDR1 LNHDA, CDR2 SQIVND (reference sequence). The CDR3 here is CASSLKGRAGYTF. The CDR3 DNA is TGTGCCAGTAGTCTGAAGGGCAGGGCGGGCTACACCTTC.

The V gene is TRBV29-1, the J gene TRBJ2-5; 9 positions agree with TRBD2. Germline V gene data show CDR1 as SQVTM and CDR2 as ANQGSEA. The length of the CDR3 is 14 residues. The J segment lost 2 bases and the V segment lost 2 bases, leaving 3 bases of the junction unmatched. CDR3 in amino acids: CSVELAGEQETQYF. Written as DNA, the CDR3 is TGCAGCGTTGAATTAGCGGGAGAACAAGAGACCCAGTACTTC. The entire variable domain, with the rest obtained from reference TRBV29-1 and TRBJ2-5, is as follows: SAVISQKPSRDICQRGTSLTIQCQVDSQVTMMFWYRQQPGQSLTLIATANQGSEATYESGFVIDKFPISRPNLTFSTLTVSNMSPEDSSIYLCSVELAGEQETQYFGPGTRLLVL.

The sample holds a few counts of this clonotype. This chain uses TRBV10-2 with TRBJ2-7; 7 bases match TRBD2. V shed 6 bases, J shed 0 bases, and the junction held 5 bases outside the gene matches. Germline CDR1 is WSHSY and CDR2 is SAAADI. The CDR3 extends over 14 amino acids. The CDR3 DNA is TGCGCCAGCAGAGCGGGACCCGGCTCCTACGAGCAGTACTTC. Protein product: CASRAGPGSYEQYF.

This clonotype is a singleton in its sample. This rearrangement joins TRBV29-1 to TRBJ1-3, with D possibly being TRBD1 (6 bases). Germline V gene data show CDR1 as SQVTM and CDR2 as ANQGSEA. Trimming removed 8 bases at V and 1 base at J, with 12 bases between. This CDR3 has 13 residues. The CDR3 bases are TGCAGCCGATACAGGGAATCTGGAAACACCATATATTTT. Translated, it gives CSRYRESGNTIYF.

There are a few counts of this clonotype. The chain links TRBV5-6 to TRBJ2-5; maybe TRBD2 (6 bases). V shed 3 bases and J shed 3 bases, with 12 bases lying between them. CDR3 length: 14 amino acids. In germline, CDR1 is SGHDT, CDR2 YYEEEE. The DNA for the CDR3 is TGTGCCAGCAGCTCCTCGGACTACGAAGAGACCCAGTACTTC. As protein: CASSSSDYEETQYF.

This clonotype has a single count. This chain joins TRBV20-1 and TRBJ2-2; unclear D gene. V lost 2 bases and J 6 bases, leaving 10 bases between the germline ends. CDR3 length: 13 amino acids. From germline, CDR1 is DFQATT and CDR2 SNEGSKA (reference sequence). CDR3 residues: CSARSSPAGELFF. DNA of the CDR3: TGCAGTGCTAGATCCAGCCCCGCCGGGGAGCTGTTTTTT.

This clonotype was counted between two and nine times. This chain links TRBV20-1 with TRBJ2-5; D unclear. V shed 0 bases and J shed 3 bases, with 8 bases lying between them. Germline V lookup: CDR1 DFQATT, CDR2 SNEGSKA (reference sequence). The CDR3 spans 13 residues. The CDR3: CSAREVTKETQYF. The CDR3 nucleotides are TGCAGTGCTAGAGAAGTGACAAAAGAGACCCAGTACTTC.

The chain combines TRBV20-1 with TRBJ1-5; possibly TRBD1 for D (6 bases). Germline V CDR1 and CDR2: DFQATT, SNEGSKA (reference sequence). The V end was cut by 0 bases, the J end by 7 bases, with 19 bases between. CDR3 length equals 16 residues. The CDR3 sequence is CSARDSLQGMGQPQHF. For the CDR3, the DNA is TGCAGTGCTAGAGACAGTCTTCAGGGGATGGGACAGCCCCAGCATTTT.

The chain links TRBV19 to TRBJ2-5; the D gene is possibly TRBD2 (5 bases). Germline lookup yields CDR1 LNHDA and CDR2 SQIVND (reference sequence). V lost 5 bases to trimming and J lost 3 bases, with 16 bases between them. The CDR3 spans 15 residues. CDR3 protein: CASSRSEDAKETQYF. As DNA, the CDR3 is TGTGCCAGTAGTCGCTCGGAGGACGCCAAAGAGACCCAGTACTTC.

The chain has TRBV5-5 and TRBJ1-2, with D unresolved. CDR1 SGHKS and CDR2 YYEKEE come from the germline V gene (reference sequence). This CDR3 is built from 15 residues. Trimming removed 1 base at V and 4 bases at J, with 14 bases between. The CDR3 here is CASSLSPTGSYGYTF. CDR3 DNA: TGTGCCAGCAGCTTGAGCCCTACGGGGTCCTATGGCTACACCTTC.

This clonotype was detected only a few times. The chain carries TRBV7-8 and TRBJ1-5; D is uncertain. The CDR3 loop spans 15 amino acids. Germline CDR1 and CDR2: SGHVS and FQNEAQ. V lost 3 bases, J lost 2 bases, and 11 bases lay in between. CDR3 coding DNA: TGTGCCAGCAGCTTTGGCAGGTTGGGCAATCAGCCCCAGCATTTT. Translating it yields CASSFGRLGNQPQHF.

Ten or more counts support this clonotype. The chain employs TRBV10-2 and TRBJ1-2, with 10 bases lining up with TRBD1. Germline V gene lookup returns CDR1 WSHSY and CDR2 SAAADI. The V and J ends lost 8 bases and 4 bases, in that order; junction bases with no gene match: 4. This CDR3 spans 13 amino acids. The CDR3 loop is CASAGQGGYGYTF. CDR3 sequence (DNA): TGCGCCAGCGCCGGACAGGGGGGCTATGGCTACACCTTC.

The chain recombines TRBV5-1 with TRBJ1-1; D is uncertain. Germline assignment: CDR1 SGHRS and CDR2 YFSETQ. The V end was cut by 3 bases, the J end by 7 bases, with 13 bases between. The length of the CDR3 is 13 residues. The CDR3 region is CASSSGHGVEAFF. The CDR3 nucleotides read TGCGCCAGCAGCTCGGGCCACGGGGTTGAAGCTTTCTTT.

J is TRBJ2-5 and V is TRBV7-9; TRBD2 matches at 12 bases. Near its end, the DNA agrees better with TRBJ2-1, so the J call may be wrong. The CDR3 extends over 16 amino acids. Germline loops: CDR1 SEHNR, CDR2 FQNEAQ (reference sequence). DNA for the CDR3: TGTGCCAGCAGCTTAGTAGCTAGCGGGGGGGTTAATGAGCAGTTCTTC. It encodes CASSLVASGGVNEQFF.

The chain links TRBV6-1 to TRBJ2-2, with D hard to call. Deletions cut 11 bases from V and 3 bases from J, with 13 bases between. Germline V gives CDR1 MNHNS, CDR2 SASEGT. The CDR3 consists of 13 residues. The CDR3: CAGERLDTGELFF. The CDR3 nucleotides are TGTGCCGGGGAAAGACTTGACACCGGGGAGCTGTTTTTT.